The text below deals with one T cell receptor beta chain. This clonotype was detected a few times. The specificity of this receptor is unknown. The sample holds no much larger clone one base away, and base qualities are not on file. Sequencer: Illumina HiSeq 2500. TCR beta libraries were prepared by quantitative 5'-RACE with molecular barcodes. On the study's bioinformatics: A new computational method, built on a probabilistic model of VDJ rearrangement, was used to identify disease-linked TCR variants. The public reads were reprocessed in TCRdb via fastp at Q25 and MiXCR, keeping in-frame beta chains. CDR3 protein duplicates are merged, each entry listing the most common genes and DNA. What appears here as the V and J calls and clone size reflects TCRdb's work, not the paper's. This sample gives roughly 180,000 distinct CDR3 sequences in total; roughly 12% of them show up just once. Jointly, the top ten make up approximately 15% of the sample.

The data were taken from a study of CD8 T cells in ankylosing spondylitis (TCRdb year 2017). For the study in its entirety: To find TCR variants linked to disease, the study profiled T cell receptor beta repertoires in ankylosing spondylitis patients and healthy donors. In total, the full study cohort was made up of 95 to 110 healthy donors and 25 ankylosing spondylitis patients. Samples of peripheral blood were taken, and for ankylosing spondylitis patients, synovial fluid was collected as well.

The study at large found these results: Significant enrichment of the disease-linked clones was reported in matched synovial fluid samples from ankylosing spondylitis patients. Some of the motif variants had been reported before in the synovial fluid and blood of reactive arthritis patients, a finding that suggests common disease-initiation mechanisms. The disease-linked clones showed a CD8+ phenotype and occurred at relatively low frequencies in peripheral blood. A TCR beta motif of 8 or 9 highly homologous amino acid variants appeared characteristic of blood from ankylosing spondylitis patients.

The junction shows trimming of 2 bases on V and 4 bases on J, plus 15 bases between the germline ends. Reading from cysteine to phenylalanine, the CDR3 counts 16 amino acids. Only CDR3 DNA is held: 48 bases, read in frame from base 1. CDR1 is given as MNHEY and CDR2 as SMNVEV, both from the germline V gene (reference sequence). Sample: blood, either unsorted or a sorted T cell fraction (not recorded which). This TCR derives from a male donor with ankylosing spondylitis or in good health (not recorded which). Recombination joined TRBV27 with TRBJ2-1; 6 matching bases give a weak D call of TRBD2. CDR3 region: CASSLGGVGGYNEQFF. The nucleotide sequence is TGTGCCAGCAGTTTAGGAGGGGTTGGGGGATACAATGAGCAGTTCTTC.